This is a list of T cell receptor beta chains from one sample in a study of OX40 agonist ivuxolimab in advanced cancers. Produced via immunoSEQ multiplex PCR; TCRdb's table is partial and in-frame only. The table shows approximately 60,000 clones, with approximately 84% occurring only once. Sample: CD4+ or CD8+ T cells sorted from blood, taken in a trial of the OX40 agonist ivuxolimab. The receptors stem from an adult with an advanced solid tumor such as melanoma, head and neck, liver or kidney cancer. Each CDR3 is given with its conserved first and last residue. The order of the fields is CDR3 DNA, CDR3 protein, D gene, clone size, J gene, V gene. D genes are given only for firm matches. Clone size is shown for a subset of rows, as once, few, many or a class of expanded clone.

CDR3 DNA: TGCAGCGTTGAAACAGGGACAGACGAGCAGTTCTTC
CDR3 protein: CSVETGTDEQFF
D gene: TRBD1
clone size: NA
J gene: TRBJ2-1
V gene: TRBV29-1

CDR3 DNA: TGTGCCAGCAGTAATGGCGGAAGAGCGACGGATACGCAGTATTTT
CDR3 protein: CASSNGGRATDTQYF
D gene: NA
clone size: NA
J gene: TRBJ2-3
V gene: TRBV28

CDR3 DNA: TGTGCCAGTACCCCCGCCGGGGGGCTTGGGACAGATACGCAGTATTTT
CDR3 protein: CASTPAGGLGTDTQYF
D gene: NA
clone size: NA
J gene: TRBJ2-3
V gene: TRBV19

CDR3 DNA: TGTGCCAGCAGCCCTCAAGGGGGCCTCGGAAACACCATATATTTT
CDR3 protein: CASSPQGGLGNTIYF
D gene: TRBD1
clone size: NA
J gene: TRBJ1-3
V gene: TRBV7-2

CDR3 DNA: TGTGCCAGTAGTATTCAGGGTCTAGGGCAGCCCCAGCATTTT
CDR3 protein: CASSIQGLGQPQHF
D gene: NA
clone size: NA
J gene: TRBJ1-5
V gene: TRBV19

CDR3 DNA: TGCGCCAGCAGTCACCTTTCCGGGGACCATCCGGGATACGAGCAGTACTTC
CDR3 protein: CASSHLSGDHPGYEQYF
D gene: NA
clone size: NA
J gene: TRBJ2-7
V gene: TRBV23-1

CDR3 DNA: TGTGCCAGCAGCCAAGAGACAGGGCGCACCGGGGAGCTGTTTTTT
CDR3 protein: CASSQETGRTGELFF
D gene: TRBD1
clone size: NA
J gene: TRBJ2-2
V gene: TRBV4-2

CDR3 DNA: TGTGCCAGCAGCTTAGCCGCCGGGACAGGCGTGCAGTACTTC
CDR3 protein: CASSLAAGTGVQYF
D gene: TRBD1
clone size: NA
J gene: TRBJ2-7
V gene: TRBV11-1

CDR3 DNA: TGTGCCAGCAGCTTGGGGGTCGGTCTCGATGGCTACACCTTC
CDR3 protein: CASSLGVGLDGYTF
D gene: NA
clone size: NA
J gene: TRBJ1-2
V gene: TRBV11-2

CDR3 DNA: TGTGCCAGCAGTGAAGACCCAGGGTCTCGAGGCTACACCTTC
CDR3 protein: CASSEDPGSRGYTF
D gene: NA
clone size: NA
J gene: TRBJ1-2
V gene: TRBV2

CDR3 DNA: TGTGCCAGCAGCGATAATAGGGTGGCCGGGGAGCTGTTTTTT
CDR3 protein: CASSDNRVAGELFF
D gene: NA
clone size: NA
J gene: TRBJ2-2
V gene: TRBV2

CDR3 DNA: TGTGCCTGGAGTGCGGGTTTACCCCCCAACGTCCTGACTTTC
CDR3 protein: CAWSAGLPPNVLTF
D gene: NA
clone size: NA
J gene: TRBJ2-6
V gene: TRBV30

CDR3 DNA: TGTGCCAGCAGCCAGGGGCTCGGGACAGGGGCAAGCTCCTACGAGCAGTACTTC
CDR3 protein: CASSQGLGTGASSYEQYF
D gene: TRBD1
clone size: NA
J gene: TRBJ2-7
V gene: TRBV4-2

CDR3 DNA: TGTGCCAGCAGTGGACAGGGGGCGAACACTGAAGCTTTCTTT
CDR3 protein: CASSGQGANTEAFF
D gene: TRBD1
clone size: NA
J gene: TRBJ1-1
V gene: TRBV6-5

CDR3 DNA: TGTGCCAGTAGTGTATACTTGGACACTGAAGCTTTCTTT
CDR3 protein: CASSVYLDTEAFF
D gene: NA
clone size: NA
J gene: TRBJ1-1
V gene: TRBV19

CDR3 DNA: TGCGCCAGCAGCCCCGGGACTAGCGGGATAGTGCAGTTCTTC
CDR3 protein: CASSPGTSGIVQFF
D gene: TRBD2
clone size: few
J gene: TRBJ2-1
V gene: TRBV5-1

CDR3 DNA: TGTGCCATCAGTGAGTCCGGGACTAGCGGGAGGGAGGCGCAGTATTTT
CDR3 protein: CAISESGTSGREAQYF
D gene: TRBD2
clone size: few
J gene: TRBJ2-3
V gene: TRBV10-3

CDR3 DNA: TGTGCCAGTAGTCTACAGGGGAACACTGAAGCTTTCTTT
CDR3 protein: CASSLQGNTEAFF
D gene: NA
clone size: NA
J gene: TRBJ1-1
V gene: TRBV19

CDR3 DNA: TGTGCCAGCAGCTTGTTGGGGCCGACCTACGAGCAGTACTTC
CDR3 protein: CASSLLGPTYEQYF
D gene: NA
clone size: NA
J gene: TRBJ2-7
V gene: TRBV7-2

CDR3 DNA: TGTGCCATCAGGACCCACCGTCGGGGCGTGGACAATGAGCAGTTCTTC
CDR3 protein: CAIRTHRRGVDNEQFF
D gene: NA
clone size: NA
J gene: TRBJ2-1
V gene: TRBV10-3

CDR3 DNA: TGTGCCAGCAGCTTGGAGGCAGACTCCTACGAGCAGTACTTC
CDR3 protein: CASSLEADSYEQYF
D gene: NA
clone size: NA
J gene: TRBJ2-7
V gene: TRBV5-4

CDR3 DNA: TGTGCCAGCAGTGTTTTCAGGGGGGGGGACCCCTACGAGCAGTACTTC
CDR3 protein: CASSVFRGGDPYEQYF
D gene: NA
clone size: NA
J gene: TRBJ2-7
V gene: TRBV25-1

CDR3 DNA: TGCGCCAGCAGAGACGGGAGTTTCACAGATACGCAGTATTTT
CDR3 protein: CASRDGSFTDTQYF
D gene: NA
clone size: NA
J gene: TRBJ2-3
V gene: TRBV5-1

CDR3 DNA: TGTGCCAGCAGCAAGGGGATTTATGGCTACACCTTC
CDR3 protein: CASSKGIYGYTF
D gene: NA
clone size: once
J gene: TRBJ1-2
V gene: TRBV28

CDR3 DNA: TGCGCCAGCAGCTTGTGGGGACAGGGAAGTGCGGACACTGAAGCTTTCTTT
CDR3 protein: CASSLWGQGSADTEAFF
D gene: TRBD1
clone size: NA
J gene: TRBJ1-1
V gene: TRBV5-1